This T cell receptor beta chain was documented in a study of Ad26.COV2.S vaccination and SARS-CoV-2 variants. Study-level information: Participants got Ad26.COV2.S intramuscularly, once or twice 56 days apart. Study results and limitations: Spike-specific TCR breadth ran higher among vaccine recipients than placebo recipients.

The treatment here: 19 received Ad26.COV2.S at low or high dose, single or two shots; roughly five received placebo; per-sample allocation not given. Sampling took place 63 days after the first vaccine or placebo injection. An adult aged 18-55 years in Boston served as the donor. In the vaccine, an Ad26 vector expressed the SARS-CoV-2 spike of the Wuhan strain. Germline loops: CDR1 SGHRS, CDR2 YFSETQ. This CDR3 is built from 15 residues. V was trimmed by 0 bases and J by 0 bases, leaving 6 bases between them. The assay was immunoSEQ multiplex PCR, and TCRdb's table has in-frame clones only and misses some. The table shows approximately 410,000 clones, with 70% to 90% occurring only once. With regard to this clone: Its matching antigen is unknown.

The chain is built from TRBV5-1 and TRBJ2-2; D gene ambiguous. The starting material was peripheral blood, obtained in a trial of Ad26.COV2.S vaccine versus placebo. This TCR was recovered from a person aged 18-65 years who received the Ad26.COV2.S COVID-19 vaccine or a placebo. CDR3 residues: CASSLGSTNTGELFF. Written as DNA, the CDR3 is TGCGCCAGCAGCTTGGGTTCAACGAACACCGGGGAGCTGTTTTTT.